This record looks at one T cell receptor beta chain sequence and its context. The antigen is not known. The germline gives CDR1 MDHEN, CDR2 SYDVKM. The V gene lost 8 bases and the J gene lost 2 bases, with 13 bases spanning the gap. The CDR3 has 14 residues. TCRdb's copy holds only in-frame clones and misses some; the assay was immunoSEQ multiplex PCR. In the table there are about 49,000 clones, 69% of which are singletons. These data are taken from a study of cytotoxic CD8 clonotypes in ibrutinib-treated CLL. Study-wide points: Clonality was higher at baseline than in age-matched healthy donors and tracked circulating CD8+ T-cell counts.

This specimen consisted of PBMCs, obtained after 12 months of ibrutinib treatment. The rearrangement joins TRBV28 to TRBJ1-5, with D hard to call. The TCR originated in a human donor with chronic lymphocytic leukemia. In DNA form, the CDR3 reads TGTGCCAGCCTGAGACAACTTCGCAATCAGCCCCAGCATTTT. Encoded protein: CASLRQLRNQPQHF.